The 14 T cell receptor beta chains below were found in one sample sequenced in a study of blood T cell repertoires in COVID-19. Libraries were prepared by immunoSEQ multiplex PCR; TCRdb keeps only in-frame clonotypes and omits some of them. The sample lists roughly 170,000 clones, 87% seen once, with under 15% in the top ten. The sample taken for sequencing was peripheral blood. These receptors were collected from a woman aged 70-85 years with COVID-19, enrolled during active disease.

The table lists this clone with a few counts. The chain couples TRBV3-1 (or the pseudogene TRBV3-2) to TRBJ2-1; 15 nucleotides match TRBD2. The V gene end was trimmed by 9 bases and the J gene end by 8 bases; junction bases not matched to a gene: 2. Germline lookup yields CDR1 LGHDT and CDR2 YNNKEL (reference sequence). The CDR3 spans 13 residues. CDR3 region: CASRTSGRDEQFF. CDR3 nucleotides: TGTGCCAGTAGGACTAGCGGGAGGGATGAGCAGTTCTTC.

The chain recombines TRBV9 with TRBJ2-3; 15 bases are shared with TRBD2. The V and J ends lost 0 bases and 0 bases, in that order; junction bases with no gene match: 2. Germline lookup yields CDR1 SGDLS and CDR2 YYNGEE. This CDR3 has 18 amino acids. CDR3 sequence: CASSVVGTSGRSTDTQYF. The CDR3 DNA sequence: TGTGCCAGCAGCGTAGTGGGGACTAGCGGGAGGAGCACAGATACGCAGTATTTT.

This clone came up once. The V gene is TRBV28, the J gene TRBJ1-4; D is undetermined. Germline V gene data show CDR1 as MDHEN and CDR2 as SYDVKM. The CDR3 has 14 amino acids. Trimming took 2 bases from V and 3 from J, leaving 7 bases between them. The CDR3 is CASSLEAPNEKLFF. The CDR3 DNA is TGTGCCAGCAGTTTAGAGGCCCCTAATGAAAAACTGTTTTTT.

The rearrangement joins TRBV9 to TRBJ2-5, with TRBD2 matching 13 bases. Germline trimming cut 4 bases from V and 5 bases from J; bases unmatched to any gene: 8. This CDR3 spans 16 amino acids. Germline loops: CDR1 SGDLS, CDR2 YYNGEE. CDR3 in DNA: TGTGCCAGCAGCCCCAGGACTAGCGGGAGTAGCGAGACCCAGTACTTC. Translated, it gives CASSPRTSGSSETQYF.

The chain couples TRBV6-5 to TRBJ1-5, with 9 bases aligning to TRBD1. This CDR3 contains 15 residues. Looked up from germline, CDR1 is MNHEY and CDR2 is SVGAGI. The V and J ends lost 2 bases and 5 bases, in that order; junction bases with no gene match: 4. CDR3 nucleotide sequence: TGTGCCAGCAGTTACGACAGGGGGGAAGATCAGCCCCAGCATTTT. As protein: CASSYDRGEDQPQHF.

V usage is TRBV6-6 and J usage is TRBJ2-5, with D maybe TRBD1 (6 bases). The CDR3 is made up of 14 amino acids. Trimming cost V 4 bases and J 2 bases, with 11 bases left between them. CDR1 and CDR2 from the germline V gene are MNHNY and SVGAGI (reference sequence). This CDR3 is CASSFRTEQETQYF. Written as DNA, the CDR3 is TGTGCCAGCAGTTTCCGGACAGAACAAGAGACCCAGTACTTC.

The V gene is TRBV4-2, the J gene TRBJ2-3; TRBD1 aligns across 7 bases. The V segment lost 3 bases and the J segment 3 bases; nucleotides outside the gene matches: 9. Germline V gene data show CDR1 as LGHNA and CDR2 as YNFKEQ. The CDR3 has 16 residues. CDR3 nucleotides: TGTGCCAGCAGCCAGGTCCGGACAGGCGGGACAGATACGCAGTATTTT. This gives the protein CASSQVRTGGTDTQYF.

The V gene is TRBV7-3, the J gene TRBJ1-1; D is unclear. CDR1 is SGHTA, CDR2 FQGTGA, per germline. This CDR3 has 14 residues. V shed 10 bases and J shed 1 base, with 16 bases lying between them. The CDR3 sequence: CATKLNPKNTEAFF. The CDR3 nucleotides are TGTGCCACCAAGCTTAACCCCAAGAACACTGAAGCTTTCTTT.

This clone was observed a handful of times. This sequence joins TRBV2 and TRBJ1-2; TRBD1 is a possible D gene (6 bases). CDR3 length: 14 amino acids. The germline CDR1 and CDR2 sequences are SNHLY and FYNNEI. Trimming removed 5 bases from V and 2 bases from J, with 12 bases in between. This chain's CDR3 is CASSKGQLNYGYTF. The CDR3 nucleotides are TGTGCCAGCAGTAAAGGACAGCTAAACTATGGCTACACCTTC.

The chain couples TRBV9 to TRBJ2-2; D gene ambiguous. This CDR3 is built from 14 residues. The V gene's germline CDR1 is SGDLS and CDR2 YYNGEE. The germline V and J ends were trimmed by 5 bases and 3 bases, with 11 bases remaining between them. The CDR3 is CASSRHPDTGELFF. Here the CDR3 DNA reads TGTGCCAGCAGTCGACATCCAGACACCGGGGAGCTGTTTTTT.

The rearrangement uses TRBV10-1 and TRBJ2-7; D gene unclear. This CDR3 has 15 amino acids. Germline V gene lookup returns CDR1 WNHNN and CDR2 SYGVQD (reference sequence). Trimming shortened V by 1 base and J by 4 bases, and 14 bases separated the two germline ends. The CDR3 loop is CASSELKISQYEQYF. The CDR3 nucleotides are TGCGCCAGCAGTGAGTTAAAGATCTCTCAGTACGAGCAGTACTTC.

Here the CDR3 reads CASRYTGSLNQPQHF. CDR3 coding DNA: TGTGCCAGCCGATATACCGGGTCCCTCAATCAGCCCCAGCATTTT. The V gene is TRBV19, the J gene TRBJ1-5, with D unclear. Deletions cut 9 bases from V and 3 bases from J, with 18 bases between. This CDR3 is built from 15 residues. The germline CDR1 and CDR2 sequences are LNHDA and SQIVND (reference sequence). The variable domain in full, completed from reference TRBV19 and TRBJ1-5, reads DGGITQSPKYLFRKEGQNVTLSCEQNLNHDAMYWYRQDPGQGLRLIYYSQIVNDFQKGDIAEGYSVSREKKESFPLTVTSAQKNPTAFYLCASRYTGSLNQPQHFGDGTRLSIL.

The chain links TRBV18 to TRBJ1-1; 8 bases align to TRBD1. The V and J ends lost 2 bases and 11 bases, in that order; junction bases with no gene match: 13. Germline lookup yields CDR1 KGHSH and CDR2 LQKENI. The length of the CDR3 is 15 residues. The CDR3 spells CASSPSSGTGHGAFF. Here the CDR3 DNA reads TGTGCCAGCTCACCATCAAGTGGGACAGGCCATGGGGCTTTCTTT.

The J gene is TRBJ1-1, the V gene TRBV19, with 8 bases identical to TRBD1. With 11 bases clipped from V and 6 bases from J, the junction kept 14 bases outside the gene matches. The CDR3 extends over 14 amino acids. Germline CDR1 LNHDA, CDR2 SQIVND (reference sequence). The CDR3 DNA reads as TGTGCCGCCAGCCTAGGACAGGGAACGGCTGAAGCTTTCTTT. Protein: CAASLGQGTAEAFF.